The following is a T cell receptor (beta chain) sequence with its context. This clonotype was observed once. The specificity of this receptor is unknown. Base qualities were left out, and no much larger clone turns up one base away. Single-read evidence is weak. Taken from cysteine to phenylalanine, the CDR3 has 14 residues. Here the CDR3 DNA is all that survives: 42 bases in frame from base 1. V is cut back by 7 bases and J by 5 bases, with 6 bases in the junction unmatched. The germline V gene provides CDR1 SNHLY and CDR2 FYNNEI. The sample originates from a study of T cells in Graves' hyperthyroidism and ophthalmopathy (dated by TCRdb to between 2019 and 2020). For the wider study: Peripheral blood was sampled at the time of initial diagnosis, prior to any treatment. To identify distinguishing TCR V-J signatures, a discovery cohort of 95 to 100 patients was used, comprising fewer than 45 with Graves' ophthalmopathy and approximately 57 with stable Graves' hyperthyroidism. Whether ophthalmopathy could be predicted prospectively was tested in an independent validation cohort made up of approximately 19 hyperthyroidism patients plus 17 patients who later progressed to ophthalmopathy. The approximately 90 discovery patients were divided at random into training and test sets in a 7:3 ratio. Thyroid tissue and blood T-cell repertoires from roughly 6 Graves' hyperthyroidism patients were also compared in the study. After sampling, hyperthyroidism patients received methimazole starting at 30 mg daily, and ophthalmopathy patients received high-dose intravenous methylprednisolone. TCR Vbeta CDR3 sequencing of 120 to 150 peripheral blood samples (43 ophthalmopathy, about 80 hyperthyroidism and roughly 17 progressor patients) is reported in the paper. Study-wide findings and limitations: Most expanded thyroid clonotypes (frequency above 0.001) were also detected in blood, a finding suggesting that blood repertoires may reflect thyroid immune responses. Ophthalmopathy was separated from stable hyperthyroidism by a 13 V-J signature model, with just over 85% sensitivity and roughly 81% specificity obtained in cross-validation and 80%/75% obtained in testing. In validation, progression to ophthalmopathy was predicted by the model with nearly 71% sensitivity and around 75% specificity, a median of roughly 6.4 months before onset. Sample size was not statistically predetermined, and blinding of investigators to group allocation was not performed.

TCR beta CDR3 regions were amplified from RNA transcripts. A first-round RT-PCR of the TCR CDR3 used the HTBI primer set with the Qiagen OneStep RT-PCR kit. The libraries were constructed in a second round of multiplex PCR and then size-selected and purified. Paired-end sequencing of the libraries was performed with 100 bp reads on an Illumina HiSeq2000. From the authors' description of their analysis: SOAPnuke was used to process the raw data, throwing out any read that contained adapters or uncalled bases, had a mean Phred below 15, or lacked an exact constant-primer or identifier match. COPE v1.2.5 was used to merge the high-quality paired reads, and each unique nucleotide sequence was defined as a clonotype. MiTCR v1.1 was used to align clonotypes to the IMGT TRBV, TRBD and TRBJ reference segments. The analysis was restricted to V-J combinations with a frequency above 0.0001, which together covered 99% to 99.2% of the repertoires. The TCS score was defined as F50 (clonal expansion) divided by E x V (chaos), with BLOSUM62-based TCRdist calculated between CDR3 peptides within each V-J. Welch's t-statistics and random forest reduced approximately 520 V-J features to 13, which were used in a naive Bayes classifier (R e1071). The public reads were quality trimmed at Q25 with fastp and then assembled into clones with MiXCR by TCRdb, keeping productive beta chains. CDR3 protein sequences are deduplicated, and each keeps its most common genes and DNA. What appears here as the V and J calls and clone size reflects TCRdb's work, not the paper's. This sample comprises some 270,000 distinct CDR3 sequences, about an eighth of them detected only once. Of the sample, 7.8% is held by the ten largest clones.

The hyperthyroidism patients were between 18 and 65 years old and newly diagnosed, with a disease duration of less than 2 months. The study excluded patients with uncontrolled infections, other autoimmune diseases, pregnancy or lactation. Diagnoses were established on the basis of clinical symptoms, serum thyroxine and TRAb, thyroid ultrasound, and orbital computed tomography. Blood from progressor patients was drawn when they were first diagnosed with hyperthyroidism, before any ophthalmopathy symptoms appeared. Ficoll-Paque density gradient centrifugation was used to isolate PBMCs from 8 to 10 ml of fresh peripheral blood. Patients classed as progressors first received a Graves' hyperthyroidism diagnosis and then went on to develop ophthalmopathy during follow-up. Total RNA was extracted with Trizol reagent, and quality was checked on an Agilent 2100 Bioanalyzer.

Rearrangement joined TRBV2 to TRBJ2-1, with 9 bases in between that match TRBD1. The source is a woman aged 25 to 39 with Graves' hyperthyroidism that later progressed to Graves' ophthalmopathy. Sequencing was carried out using blood. The DNA sequence is given as TGTGCCAGCACCGAGGGGGACAGGGACAATGAGCAGTTCTTC. It codes for CASTEGDRDNEQFF.